The 17 T cell receptor beta chains given below trace back to one sample, sequenced in a study of cytomegalovirus exposure and HLA in healthy donors. Amplification used 60 Vbeta primers and 13 Jbeta primers. TCRdb's copy holds only in-frame clones and misses some; the assay was immunoSEQ multiplex PCR. The table has 200,000 to 250,000 clones, approximately 80% seen once. Sequenced input: PBMCs. All receptors derive from a girl aged 5-17 years in good health and CMV-seronegative.

This chain connects TRBV7-9 to TRBJ1-1; D unclear. The germline V gene has CDR1 SEHNR and CDR2 FQNEAQ (reference sequence). V lost 6 bases to trimming and J lost 3 bases, with 11 bases between them. The CDR3 is 13 amino acids. The CDR3 loop reads CASSAVSDTEAFF. DNA of the CDR3: TGTGCCAGCAGTGCCGTTAGCGACACTGAAGCTTTCTTT.

V gene TRBV2 combines with J gene TRBJ2-7; 8 bases align to TRBD2. CDR3 length equals 16 residues. CDR1 is SNHLY, CDR2 FYNNEI, per germline. The ends lost 6 bases at V and 5 bases at J; junction bases unmatched: 15. CDR3 DNA: TGTGCCAGCAGGAAACAAAGGGGGGGTAGCGGGGACGAGCAGTACTTC. The encoded protein is CASRKQRGGSGDEQYF.

CDR3 sequence: CASSPNNPTGRNTIYF. CDR3 nucleotides: TGTGCCAGCAGCCCGAATAACCCGACAGGTAGGAACACCATATATTTT. The V gene is TRBV7-3, the J gene TRBJ1-3, with D perhaps matching TRBD1 (6 bases). CDR3 length equals 16 residues. Trimming cost V 5 bases and J 7 bases, with 21 bases left between them. In germline, CDR1 is SGHTA, CDR2 FQGTGA. The variable domain in full, completed from reference TRBV7-3 and TRBJ1-3, reads GAGVSQTPSNKVTEKGKYVELRCDPISGHTALYWYRQSLGQGPEFLIYFQGTGAADDSGLPNDRFFAVRPEGSVSTLKIQRTERGDSAVYLCASSPNNPTGRNTIYFGEGSWLTVV.

The chain's CDR3 is CASSFGTGGAGKNIQYF. The CDR3 nucleotides read TGTGCCAGCAGCTTTGGCACAGGGGGCGCGGGCAAAAACATTCAGTACTTC. The chain combines TRBV7-9 with TRBJ2-4, with TRBD1 identical over 9 bases. Germline CDR1 is SEHNR and CDR2 is FQNEAQ (reference sequence). V lost 3 bases, J lost 3 bases, and 9 bases stayed unmatched. This CDR3 comprises 17 residues.

The chain combines TRBV29-1 with TRBJ1-1; D remains unclear. This CDR3 spans 13 amino acids. CDR1 and CDR2 from the germline V gene are SQVTM and ANQGSEA. V was cut by 3 bases and J by 7 bases, with 15 bases left in between. The CDR3, as DNA: TGCAGCGTTGACCGGCCGCCAGCGCGTGAAGCTTTCTTT. Translation gives CSVDRPPAREAFF. The variable domain in full, completed from reference TRBV29-1 and TRBJ1-1, reads SAVISQKPSRDICQRGTSLTIQCQVDSQVTMMFWYRQQPGQSLTLIATANQGSEATYESGFVIDKFPISRPNLTFSTLTVSNMSPEDSSIYLCSVDRPPAREAFFGQGTRLTVV.

This chain links TRBV19 with TRBJ1-5; 7 bases are shared with TRBD1. The CDR3 is made up of 15 amino acids. Germline assignment: CDR1 LNHDA and CDR2 SQIVND (reference sequence). V was pared by 5 bases and J by 0 bases, with 4 bases of the junction left unmatched. The CDR3 DNA sequence: TGTGCCAGTAGTGAGGACAGGTATAGCAATCAGCCCCAGCATTTT. Encoded protein: CASSEDRYSNQPQHF.

The chain couples TRBV6-1 to TRBJ2-5, with 15 bases that match TRBD2. Germline V gene sequence: CDR1 MNHNS, CDR2 SASEGT. The CDR3 totals 17 residues. The junction had 7 bases not matched to a gene; V was cut back by 4 bases and J by 4 bases. The CDR3 here is CASSVRTSGGGRETQYF. The CDR3 DNA reads as TGTGCCAGCAGTGTACGGACTAGCGGGGGGGGGCGAGAGACCCAGTACTTC.

This chain connects TRBV6-5 to TRBJ2-7; 7 nucleotides align to TRBD1. CDR1 is MNHEY and CDR2 is SVGAGI in the germline V gene. The CDR3 length is 14 residues. The V and J ends lost 2 bases and 2 bases, in that order; junction bases with no gene match: 3. The CDR3 DNA is TGTGCCAGCAGTTACATGACAGGGACCTACGAGCAGTACTTC. Translating gives CASSYMTGTYEQYF.

The chain is built from TRBV5-4 and TRBJ1-2; perhaps TRBD1 as D (5 bases). The germline V and J ends were trimmed by 4 bases and 4 bases, with 11 bases remaining between them. From germline, CDR1 is SGHNT and CDR2 YYREEE (reference sequence). The CDR3 consists of 13 residues. The CDR3 here is CASSPGLLYGYTF. The CDR3, as DNA: TGTGCCAGCAGCCCGGGACTGCTCTATGGCTACACCTTC.

The chain carries TRBV7-8 and TRBJ1-1, with 7 bases aligning to TRBD1. Germline loops: CDR1 SGHVS, CDR2 FQNEAQ. V lost 6 bases to trimming and J lost 5 bases; unmatched junction nucleotides: 12. The CDR3 totals 15 residues. The CDR3: CASSNRSTGLTEAFF. CDR3 nucleotide sequence: TGTGCCAGCAGTAACCGATCGACAGGGTTAACTGAAGCTTTCTTT.

The chain combines TRBV28 with TRBJ2-7, with 7 bases that match TRBD2. This CDR3 is 14 amino acids long. CDR1 is MDHEN, CDR2 SYDVKM, per germline. The J segment lost 4 bases and the V segment lost 7 bases, leaving 10 bases of the junction unmatched. CDR3 nucleotide sequence: TGTGCCAGCAATACCCTAGCGGAATTTTACGAGCAGTACTTC. Translation: CASNTLAEFYEQYF. Using reference TRBV28 and TRBJ2-7 for the parts outside the CDR3, the full variable domain is DVKVTQSSRYLVKRTGEKVFLECVQDMDHENMFWYRQDPGLGLRLIYFSYDVKMKEKGDIPEGYSVSREKKERFSLILESASTNQTSMYLCASNTLAEFYEQYFGPGTRLTVT.

This clone was detected only a few times. The V and J genes are TRBV28 and TRBJ1-1; 10 nucleotides line up with TRBD1. Trimming took 6 bases from V and 6 from J; bases not matched to a gene: 7. The CDR3 is made up of 14 amino acids. Germline CDR1 and CDR2: MDHEN and SYDVKM. CDR3 sequence (DNA): TGTGCCAGCAGGACAGGGGGCGATTTCTCTGAAGCTTTCTTT. It codes for CASRTGGDFSEAFF.

V and J are TRBV16 and TRBJ1-1, with 7 bases that match TRBD1. The germline gives CDR1 KGHSY, CDR2 FQNENV. The CDR3 has 15 amino acids. The trim removed 0 bases at V and 7 bases at J, leaving 8 bases unmatched. CDR3 residues: CASSQSGGGTIEAFF. In DNA, the CDR3 is TGTGCCAGCAGCCAATCAGGAGGGGGCACGATTGAAGCTTTCTTT.

This sequence joins TRBV5-4 and TRBJ2-5; D may be TRBD1 (5 bases). CDR3 length: 16 amino acids. V lost 4 bases and J lost 0, with 16 bases in between. The germline CDR1 and CDR2 sequences are SGHNT and YYREEE (reference sequence). CDR3 amino acids: CASSQGWGRDQETQYF. In DNA, the CDR3 is TGTGCCAGCAGCCAGGGTTGGGGCCGGGACCAAGAGACCCAGTACTTC.

This chain links TRBV5-6 with TRBJ2-3; no clear D. Germline V gene sequence: CDR1 SGHDT, CDR2 YYEEEE. The CDR3 consists of 14 residues. Deletions cut 3 bases from V and 0 bases from J, with 8 bases between. Here the CDR3 reads CASSSKASTDTQYF. CDR3 DNA sequence: TGTGCCAGCAGCTCGAAAGCTAGCACAGATACGCAGTATTTT.

The chain joins TRBV13 to TRBJ1-4; 7 bases are shared with TRBD1. This CDR3 has 15 residues. Germline CDR1 is PRHDT and CDR2 is FYEKMQ (reference sequence). With V trimmed by 4 bases and J by 4 bases, 6 bases remained unmatched. The CDR3 sequence: CASSSPGQNNEKLFF. Here the CDR3 DNA reads TGTGCCAGCAGCTCTCCGGGACAGAATAATGAAAAACTGTTTTTT.

The gene calls are TRBV19 and TRBJ2-6; D is possibly TRBD1 (5 bases). Trimming took off 7 bases at V and 2 bases at J, with 15 bases between the two ends. The CDR3 runs 16 residues. CDR1 is LNHDA and CDR2 is SQIVND in the germline V gene (reference sequence). The CDR3 DNA follows: TGTGCCAGTACCCCCCTCGACAGACCTGGGGCCAACGTCCTGACTTTC. This codes for CASTPLDRPGANVLTF.